Given below is one T cell receptor (beta chain) in context. This specimen belongs to a study of Graves' ophthalmopathy and Graves' hyperthyroidism. V was pared by 3 bases and J by 0 bases, with 9 bases between. The CDR3 length is 14 residues. In germline, CDR1 is LNHNV, CDR2 YYDKDF (reference sequence). RNA transcripts served as template for amplifying TCR beta CDR3 sequences. The workflow started with a first-round RT-PCR run with HTBI primers and then moved on to a second-round multiplex PCR. In TCRdb, the multiplex PCR reads were re-called with MiXCR into one record per CDR3 protein. The sample contains approximately 330,000 distinct CDR3 sequences, roughly 17% of which appear only once.

The chain carries TRBV15 and TRBJ2-7; D may be TRBD1 (5 bases). The sample comprised peripheral blood. This clonotype was sampled from an adult man with Graves' ophthalmopathy. The CDR3 DNA is TGTGCCACCAGCAGTGAACAGGCCTCCTACGAGCAGTACTTC. This gives the protein CATSSEQASYEQYF.